The 32 T cell receptor beta chains below were found in one sample sequenced in a study of cytomegalovirus exposure and HLA in healthy donors. Vbeta (60) and Jbeta (13) primers were used in the PCR. Profiling relied on immunoSEQ multiplex PCR, and the TCRdb table lists in-frame clones only, not all of them. This sample yields around 200,000 clones, of which more than 80% are seen a single time; 0.65% to 0.75% belongs to the top ten. Sequences were obtained from PBMCs. These receptors all stem from a boy younger than 18 in good health and CMV-seronegative.

In this sample, this clone turned up once. Germline and junction disagree at one end, which may indicate a read error. The CDR3 sequence: CASSEGFRDSGNF. In DNA, the CDR3 is TGTGCCAGCAGTGAAGGATTTCGGGACTCCGGGAACTTC. This chain connects TRBV2 to TRBJ2-5, with D possibly matching TRBD2 (6 bases). This CDR3 has 13 amino acids. The V gene's germline CDR1 is SNHLY and CDR2 FYNNEI.

This chain joins TRBV10-3 and TRBJ1-1, with D possibly TRBD1 on 6 matching bases. Trimming took 10 bases from V and 1 from J, leaving 13 bases between them. The CDR3 spans 13 residues. In germline, CDR1 is ENHRY, CDR2 SYGVKD. CDR3: CATSGTPNTEAFF. The CDR3 DNA reads as TGTGCCACCTCCGGGACACCGAACACTGAAGCTTTCTTT.

The chain carries TRBV6-1 and TRBJ2-7; unclear D gene. CDR1 is MNHNS and CDR2 is SASEGT in the germline V gene. CDR3 length equals 13 residues. V was clipped by 7 bases and J by 2 bases, with 12 bases between them. The CDR3 is CASKPEAPYEQYF. The DNA of the CDR3 is TGTGCCAGCAAGCCAGAGGCCCCCTACGAGCAGTACTTC.

The chain uses TRBV4-1 and TRBJ2-6; the match to TRBD1 covers 9 bases. Losses at the gene ends were 0 bases for V and 0 bases for J; bases not matched to a gene: 15. The germline V gene has CDR1 MGHRA and CDR2 YSYEKL. The CDR3 has 22 amino acids. The CDR3 spells CASSQDQFNRDRASSGANVLTF. The CDR3 coding sequence is TGCGCCAGCAGCCAAGATCAATTTAACCGGGACAGGGCTTCCTCTGGGGCCAACGTCCTGACTTTC.

This clone has a handful of counts. V gene TRBV23-1 combines with J gene TRBJ1-2; no clear D. TRBV23-1 is marked as an open reading frame, function uncertain. Trimming removed 7 bases at V and 5 bases at J, with 23 bases between. CDR3 length: 16 amino acids. This CDR3 reads CASNGDGERIQYGYTF. CDR3 nucleotide sequence: TGCGCCAGCAACGGAGACGGAGAGAGAATTCAGTATGGCTACACCTTC.

V gene TRBV6-5 combines with J gene TRBJ2-3; D is perhaps TRBD2 (7 bases). The germline gives CDR1 MNHEY, CDR2 SVGAGI. The CDR3 is 15 amino acids. Trimming cost V 5 bases and J 0 bases, with 12 bases left between them. Here the CDR3 reads CASSSPGGSTDTQYF. The CDR3 region has the DNA TGTGCCAGCAGTAGCCCGGGGGGCAGCACAGATACGCAGTATTTT.

The CDR3 loop is CASSEGGTGMDEQFF. CDR3 DNA: TGTGCCAGCAGTGAAGGTGGGACAGGGATGGATGAGCAGTTCTTC. The rearrangement links TRBV6-1 to TRBJ2-1, with 9 bases fitting TRBD1. Germline V gene lookup returns CDR1 MNHNS and CDR2 SASEGT. The V and J ends lost 1 base and 8 bases, in that order; junction bases with no gene match: 6. This CDR3 region has 15 residues.

For the CDR3, the DNA is TGTGCCAGCAGTTCCGATAGGACAGGGTACTTCTTC. As protein: CASSSDRTGYFF. The chain uses TRBV6-5 and TRBJ2-1; 8 nucleotides match TRBD1. Trimming took 4 bases from V and 16 from J; bases not matched to a gene: 9. The length of the CDR3 is 12 residues. Looked up from germline, CDR1 is MNHEY and CDR2 is SVGAGI.

The chain is built from TRBV5-1 and TRBJ1-2; 9 bases are shared with TRBD1. V was clipped by 3 bases and J by 5 bases; unmatched bases: 5. This CDR3 has 14 residues. Looked up from germline, CDR1 is SGHRS and CDR2 is YFSETQ. CDR3 nucleotide sequence: TGCGCCAGCAGCTCCGGGACAGGGATTTATGGCTACACCTTC. Translated, it gives CASSSGTGIYGYTF.

This clone was detected once. The chain couples TRBV5-5 to TRBJ2-3, with D possibly matching TRBD2 (5 bases). The CDR3 sequence is 16 residues long. Germline values: CDR1 SGHKS, CDR2 YYEKEE (reference sequence). V was trimmed by 2 bases and J by 1 base, leaving 14 bases between them. The CDR3 DNA is TGTGCCAGCAGCTTATTGCGGTCCGGGGGCACAGATACGCAGTATTTT. Protein sequence: CASSLLRSGGTDTQYF.

The chain employs TRBV7-2 and TRBJ1-5; D gene unclear. The V gene lost 2 bases and the J gene lost 5 bases, with 7 bases spanning the gap. CDR3 size: 13 residues. In germline, CDR1 is SGHTA, CDR2 FQGNSA. As DNA, the CDR3 is TGTGCCAGCAGCTTATACCTAGATCAGCCCCAGCATTTT. This gives the protein CASSLYLDQPQHF.

This clone has a handful of counts. The J gene is TRBJ1-1, the V gene TRBV7-3; 7 positions match TRBD1. The CDR3 is 14 residues long. V lost 6 bases, J lost 4 bases, and 8 bases stayed unmatched. CDR1 SGHTA and CDR2 FQGTGA come from the germline V gene. CDR3 sequence (DNA): TGTGCCAGCAGTCGACAGGGCGGAAGCACTGAAGCTTTCTTT. It translates to CASSRQGGSTEAFF.

This clone appeared a single time. The J gene is TRBJ2-5, the V gene TRBV30; 7 bases agree with TRBD1. The CDR3 length is 14 residues. Per germline, CDR1 GTSNPN and CDR2 SVGIG (reference sequence). The V gene end was trimmed by 5 bases and the J gene end by 3 bases; junction bases not matched to a gene: 9. The DNA of the CDR3 is TGTGCCTGGTACTCCAGGGGGTCGAAAGAGACCCAGTACTTC. Protein sequence: CAWYSRGSKETQYF.

The chain combines TRBV28 with TRBJ2-3; 8 bases agree with TRBD1. This CDR3 is built from 15 residues. The V and J ends lost 5 bases and 7 bases, in that order; junction bases with no gene match: 11. Germline CDR1 is MDHEN and CDR2 is SYDVKM. In DNA, the CDR3 is TGTGCCAGCAGTCCCTTCCAGGGGGCGCGATATACGCAGTATTTT. The encoded protein is CASSPFQGARYTQYF.

This chain uses TRBV5-4 with TRBJ2-7, with 9 bases aligning to TRBD2. The CDR3 sequence is 14 residues long. CDR1 and CDR2 from the germline V gene are SGHNT and YYREEE (reference sequence). Unmatched junction bases numbered 6, after V lost 5 bases and J lost 3 bases. Written as DNA, the CDR3 is TGTGCCAGCAGTACCGGGACTAGCCGCTACGAGCAGTACTTC. Protein sequence: CASSTGTSRYEQYF.

The chain is built from TRBV6-5 and TRBJ1-4; 8 nucleotides agree with TRBD1. CDR1 is MNHEY, CDR2 SVGAGI, per germline. This CDR3 comprises 13 residues. The V gene end was trimmed by 6 bases and the J gene end by 8 bases; junction bases not matched to a gene: 5. The DNA for the CDR3 is TGTGCCAGCAGGTCGACAGGGGAAGAAAAACTGTTTTTT. It is translated as CASRSTGEEKLFF.

The chain carries TRBV12-5 and TRBJ1-2, with TRBD1 as a possible D gene (5 bases). Germline loops: CDR1 LGHNT, CDR2 FRNRAP. This CDR3 has 15 amino acids. V was pared by 1 base and J by 7 bases, with 16 bases between. CDR3 region: CASGLASNRHPGYTF. CDR3 coding DNA: TGTGCTAGTGGTTTGGCCTCAAACAGGCACCCTGGCTACACCTTC. Based on the CDR3 plus reference TRBV12-5 and TRBJ1-2, the full variable domain is DARVTQTPRHKVTEMGQEVTMRCQPILGHNTVFWYRQTMMQGLELLAYFRNRAPLDDSGMPKDRFSAEMPDATLATLKIQPSEPRDSAVYFCASGLASNRHPGYTFGSGTRLTVV.

The count of this clone is one. The rearrangement uses TRBV19 and TRBJ1-5; D gene ambiguous. The CDR3 has 16 amino acids. Germline-derived CDR1 and CDR2 are LNHDA and SQIVND (reference sequence). V was clipped by 0 bases and J by 7 bases, with 16 bases between them. This CDR3 is CASSIDHGRRWQPQHF. The DNA for the CDR3 is TGTGCCAGTAGTATAGATCATGGCAGGCGTTGGCAGCCCCAGCATTTT. Filled out from reference TRBV19 and TRBJ1-5, the complete variable domain reads DGGITQSPKYLFRKEGQNVTLSCEQNLNHDAMYWYRQDPGQGLRLIYYSQIVNDFQKGDIAEGYSVSREKKESFPLTVTSAQKNPTAFYLCASSIDHGRRWQPQHFGDGTRLSIL.

This clone occurred a few times. V is TRBV6-5 and J is TRBJ1-4; a possible D gene is TRBD1 (5 bases). CDR3 length: 11 amino acids. V was pared by 5 bases and J by 7 bases, with 5 bases between. CDR1 is MNHEY, CDR2 SVGAGI, per germline. CDR3 residues: CASSRGEKLFF. CDR3 nucleotides: TGTGCCAGCAGTAGGGGTGAAAAACTGTTTTTT.

This chain connects TRBV19 to TRBJ1-2; D is ambiguous. Trimming stripped 3 bases from V and 0 bases from J, with 8 bases between. The CDR3 is made up of 14 amino acids. Germline lookup yields CDR1 LNHDA and CDR2 SQIVND (reference sequence). CDR3 in amino acids: CASSMRLPNYGYTF. In DNA, the CDR3 is TGTGCCAGTAGTATGCGATTACCTAACTATGGCTACACCTTC. The entire variable domain, with the rest obtained from reference TRBV19 and TRBJ1-2, is as follows: DGGITQSPKYLFRKEGQNVTLSCEQNLNHDAMYWYRQDPGQGLRLIYYSQIVNDFQKGDIAEGYSVSREKKESFPLTVTSAQKNPTAFYLCASSMRLPNYGYTFGSGTRLTVV.

V gene TRBV6-5 combines with J gene TRBJ1-3, with 8 bases fitting TRBD1. The CDR3 is 13 residues long. Germline assignment: CDR1 MNHEY and CDR2 SVGAGI. V was clipped by 8 bases and J by 5 bases; unmatched bases: 5. CDR3 region: CASGRDRRNTIYF. The CDR3 nucleotides are TGTGCCAGCGGACGGGACAGGAGAAACACCATATATTTT.

This chain uses TRBV6-5 with TRBJ2-2; weak D call: TRBD1 (6 bases). V was shortened by 0 bases and J by 8 bases, with 13 bases between the two germline ends. Germline CDR1 MNHEY, CDR2 SVGAGI. CDR3 size: 15 residues. The CDR3 protein is CASSYSLQGTGELFF. CDR3 nucleotide sequence: TGTGCCAGCAGTTACTCCTTACAGGGTACGGGGGAGCTGTTTTTT.

The chain joins TRBV5-5 to TRBJ2-5; possibly TRBD1 for D (7 bases). CDR1 and CDR2 (germline): SGHKS, YYEKEE (reference sequence). V dropped 4 bases and J dropped 2 bases, with 15 bases sitting between them. CDR3 length: 15 residues. The CDR3 region is CASSQPTGTQETQYF. DNA of the CDR3: TGTGCCAGCAGCCAACCGACAGGGACTCAAGAGACCCAGTACTTC.

J is TRBJ1-2 and V is TRBV15; TRBD1 might be the D (5 bases). The V and J ends lost 5 bases and 4 bases respectively, with 20 bases between them. This CDR3 has 16 amino acids. From germline, CDR1 is LNHNV and CDR2 YYDKDF (reference sequence). The CDR3 here is CATSLELTAPGYGYTF. CDR3 in DNA: TGTGCCACCAGCCTGGAACTGACAGCCCCTGGCTATGGCTACACCTTC.

The chain links TRBV2 to TRBJ1-2; 8 bases match TRBD1. Losses at the gene ends were 2 bases for V and 8 bases for J; bases not matched to a gene: 7. The CDR3 consists of 14 residues. CDR1 SNHLY and CDR2 FYNNEI come from the germline V gene. The CDR3: CASSEPGQGRGYTF. For the CDR3, the DNA is TGTGCCAGCAGTGAACCTGGACAGGGCAGGGGCTACACCTTC.

This chain joins TRBV5-1 and TRBJ1-5; 7 bases are shared with TRBD1. Germline loops: CDR1 SGHRS, CDR2 YFSETQ. This CDR3 spans 17 amino acids. V shed 0 bases, J shed 0 bases, and the junction held 6 bases outside the gene matches. In DNA form, the CDR3 reads TGCGCCAGCAGCTTGGGACAGGGAGGCGATAGCAATCAGCCCCAGCATTTT. This codes for CASSLGQGGDSNQPQHF.

This clone came up once. The chain has TRBV19 and TRBJ1-1; D is unresolved. CDR1 and CDR2 from the germline V gene are LNHDA and SQIVND (reference sequence). The ends were cut back, 0 bases at V and 1 base at J, with 15 bases in the middle. This CDR3 comprises 17 residues. DNA for the CDR3: TGTGCCAGTAGTATAGATTTAACAGCGGCATCGAACACTGAAGCTTTCTTT. Its protein product is CASSIDLTAASNTEAFF.

V gene TRBV15 combines with J gene TRBJ1-2; D gene ambiguous. V lost 5 bases to trimming and J lost 2 bases, with 18 bases between them. Germline V gives CDR1 LNHNV, CDR2 YYDKDF (reference sequence). The CDR3 has 16 residues. CDR3 DNA sequence: TGTGCCACCAGCTCCCCATCCCCGGGTCCAAACTATGGCTACACCTTC. Protein sequence: CATSSPSPGPNYGYTF.

J is TRBJ2-5 and V is TRBV14; D might be TRBD1 (6 bases). CDR1 and CDR2 (germline): SGHDN, FVKESK. V was cut by 4 bases and J by 2 bases, with 14 bases left in between. There are 15 residues in the CDR3. The CDR3 reads CASSRLGTPQETQYF. The CDR3 DNA reads TGTGCCAGCAGCCGACTCGGGACACCACAAGAGACCCAGTACTTC.

The count of this clone is one. The chain uses TRBV30 and TRBJ1-2; 7 positions agree with TRBD1. Germline V CDR1 and CDR2: GTSNPN, SVGIG (reference sequence). This CDR3 is built from 11 residues. Trimming cost V 3 bases and J 10 bases; bases outside gene matches: 5. CDR3 nucleotides: TGTGCCTGGAGCGCAGGGGGTCCCTACACCTTC. It encodes CAWSAGGPYTF.

This chain links TRBV7-2 with TRBJ1-5; 8 nucleotides line up with TRBD1. Trimming at V came to 5 bases and at J to 7 bases, leaving 10 bases not matched to a gene. The germline gives CDR1 SGHTA, CDR2 FQGNSA. The CDR3 is 15 amino acids. CDR3 DNA sequence: TGTGCCAGCAGCGCAGACAGGGGACGAGGGCAGCCCCAGCATTTT. Residues: CASSADRGRGQPQHF.

This chain uses TRBV30 with TRBJ1-1, with 11 bases lining up with TRBD1. The CDR3 is 14 residues long. CDR1 and CDR2 (germline): GTSNPN, SVGIG (reference sequence). V shed 4 bases and J 3 bases; nucleotides not matched to a gene: 4. For the CDR3, the DNA is TGTGCCTGGACCCGGGACAGGGGGGACACTGAAGCTTTCTTT. This sequence encodes CAWTRDRGDTEAFF.